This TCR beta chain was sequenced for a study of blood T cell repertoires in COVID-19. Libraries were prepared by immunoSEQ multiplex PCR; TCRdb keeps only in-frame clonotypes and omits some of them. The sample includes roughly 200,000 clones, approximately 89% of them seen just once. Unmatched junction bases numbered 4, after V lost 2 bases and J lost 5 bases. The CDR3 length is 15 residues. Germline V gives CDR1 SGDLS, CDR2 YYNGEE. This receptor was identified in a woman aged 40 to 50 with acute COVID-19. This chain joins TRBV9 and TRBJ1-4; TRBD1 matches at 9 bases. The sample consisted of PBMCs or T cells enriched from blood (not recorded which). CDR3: CASSVSGTGNEKLFF. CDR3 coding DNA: TGTGCCAGCAGCGTCTCCGGGACAGGGAATGAAAAACTGTTTTTT. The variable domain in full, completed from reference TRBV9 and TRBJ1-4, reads DSGVTQTPKHLITATGQRVTLRCSPRSGDLSVYWYQQSLDQGLQFLIQYYNGEERAKGNILERFSAQQFPDLHSELNLSSLELGDSALYFCASSVSGTGNEKLFFGSGTQLSVL.